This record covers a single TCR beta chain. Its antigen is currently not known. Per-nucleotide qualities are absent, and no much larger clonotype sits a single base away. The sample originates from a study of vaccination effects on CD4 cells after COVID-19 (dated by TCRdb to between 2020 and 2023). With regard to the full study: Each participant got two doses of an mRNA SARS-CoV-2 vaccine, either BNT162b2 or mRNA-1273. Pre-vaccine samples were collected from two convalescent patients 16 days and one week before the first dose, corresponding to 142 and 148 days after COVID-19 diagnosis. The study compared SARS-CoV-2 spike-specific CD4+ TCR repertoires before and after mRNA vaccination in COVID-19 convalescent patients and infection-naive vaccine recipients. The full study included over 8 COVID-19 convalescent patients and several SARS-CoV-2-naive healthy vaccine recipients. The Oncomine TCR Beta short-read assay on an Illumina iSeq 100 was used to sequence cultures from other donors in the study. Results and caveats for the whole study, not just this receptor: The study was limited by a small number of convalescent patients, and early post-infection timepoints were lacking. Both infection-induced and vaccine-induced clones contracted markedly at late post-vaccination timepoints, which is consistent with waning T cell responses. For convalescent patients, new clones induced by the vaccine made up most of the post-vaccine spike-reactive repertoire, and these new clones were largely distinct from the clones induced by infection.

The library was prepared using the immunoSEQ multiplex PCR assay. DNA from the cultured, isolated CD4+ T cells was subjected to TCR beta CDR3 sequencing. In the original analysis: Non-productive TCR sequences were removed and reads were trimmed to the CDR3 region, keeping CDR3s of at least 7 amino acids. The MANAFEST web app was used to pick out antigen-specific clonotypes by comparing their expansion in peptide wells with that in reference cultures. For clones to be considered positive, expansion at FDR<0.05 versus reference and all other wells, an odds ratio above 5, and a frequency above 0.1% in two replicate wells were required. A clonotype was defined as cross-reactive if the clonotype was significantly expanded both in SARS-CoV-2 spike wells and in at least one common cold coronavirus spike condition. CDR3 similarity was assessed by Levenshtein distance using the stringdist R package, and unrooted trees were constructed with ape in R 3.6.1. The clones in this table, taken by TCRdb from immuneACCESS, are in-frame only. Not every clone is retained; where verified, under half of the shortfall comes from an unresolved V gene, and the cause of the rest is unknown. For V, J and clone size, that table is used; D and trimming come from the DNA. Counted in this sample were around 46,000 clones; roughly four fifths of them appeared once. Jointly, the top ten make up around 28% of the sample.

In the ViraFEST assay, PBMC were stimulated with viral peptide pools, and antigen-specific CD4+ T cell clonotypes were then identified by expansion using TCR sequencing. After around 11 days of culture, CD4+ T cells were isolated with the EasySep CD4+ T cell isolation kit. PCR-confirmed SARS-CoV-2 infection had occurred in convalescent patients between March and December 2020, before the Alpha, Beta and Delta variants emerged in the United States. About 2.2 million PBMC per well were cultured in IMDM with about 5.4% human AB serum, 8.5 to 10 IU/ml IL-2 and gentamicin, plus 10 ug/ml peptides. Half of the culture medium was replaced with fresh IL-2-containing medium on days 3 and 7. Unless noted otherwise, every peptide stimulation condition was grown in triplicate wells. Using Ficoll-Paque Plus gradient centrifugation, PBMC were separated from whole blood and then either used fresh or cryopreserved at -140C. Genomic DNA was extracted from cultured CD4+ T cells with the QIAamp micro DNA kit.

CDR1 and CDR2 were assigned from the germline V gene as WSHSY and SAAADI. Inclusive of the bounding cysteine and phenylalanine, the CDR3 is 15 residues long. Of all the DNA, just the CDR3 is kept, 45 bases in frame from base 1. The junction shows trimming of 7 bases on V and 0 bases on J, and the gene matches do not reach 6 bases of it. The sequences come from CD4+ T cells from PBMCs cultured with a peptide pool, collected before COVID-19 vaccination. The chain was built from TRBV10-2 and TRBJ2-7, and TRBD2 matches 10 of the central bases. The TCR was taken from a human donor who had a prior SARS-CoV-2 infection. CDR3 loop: CASKLAGTSSYEQYF. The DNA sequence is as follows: TGCGCCAGCAAACTAGCGGGGACCAGCTCCTACGAGCAGTACTTC.